The sequence of this T cell receptor beta chain was determined in a study of cytomegalovirus exposure and HLA in healthy donors. 60 Vbeta and 13 Jbeta primers were used in PCR. Sequenced by immunoSEQ multiplex PCR; TCRdb stores in-frame clones only, minus some. The sample contains some 160,000 clones, about 82% of which appear only once. V dropped 5 bases and J dropped 6; count of bases not matched to a gene: 12. Germline values: CDR1 MNHNS, CDR2 SASEGT. This CDR3 comprises 15 residues. The sample consisted of PBMCs. The V call is TRBV6-1, the J call TRBJ1-1; TRBD1 aligns across 7 bases. The sequence derives from a male donor in good health and CMV-seronegative. DNA of the CDR3: TGTGCCAGCAGTTTTGACAGGGCCTCTAGCCCTGAAGCTTTCTTT. It translates to CASSFDRASSPEAFF.